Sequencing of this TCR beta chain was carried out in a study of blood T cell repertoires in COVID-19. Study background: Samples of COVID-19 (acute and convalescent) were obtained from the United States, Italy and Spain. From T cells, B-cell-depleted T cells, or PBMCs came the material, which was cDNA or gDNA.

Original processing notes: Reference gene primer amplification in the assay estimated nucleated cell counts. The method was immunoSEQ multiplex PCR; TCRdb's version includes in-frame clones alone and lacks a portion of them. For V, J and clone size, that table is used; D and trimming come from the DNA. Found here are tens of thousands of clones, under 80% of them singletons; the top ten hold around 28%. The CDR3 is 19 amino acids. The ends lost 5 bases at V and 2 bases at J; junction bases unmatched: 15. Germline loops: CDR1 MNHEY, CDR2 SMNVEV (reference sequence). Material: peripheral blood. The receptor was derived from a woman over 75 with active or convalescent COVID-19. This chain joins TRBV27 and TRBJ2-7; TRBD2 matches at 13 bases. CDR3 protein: CASSALRTSGGHTPYEQYF. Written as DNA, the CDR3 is TGTGCCAGCAGTGCCCTCCGGACTAGCGGGGGACATACCCCCTACGAGCAGTACTTC.